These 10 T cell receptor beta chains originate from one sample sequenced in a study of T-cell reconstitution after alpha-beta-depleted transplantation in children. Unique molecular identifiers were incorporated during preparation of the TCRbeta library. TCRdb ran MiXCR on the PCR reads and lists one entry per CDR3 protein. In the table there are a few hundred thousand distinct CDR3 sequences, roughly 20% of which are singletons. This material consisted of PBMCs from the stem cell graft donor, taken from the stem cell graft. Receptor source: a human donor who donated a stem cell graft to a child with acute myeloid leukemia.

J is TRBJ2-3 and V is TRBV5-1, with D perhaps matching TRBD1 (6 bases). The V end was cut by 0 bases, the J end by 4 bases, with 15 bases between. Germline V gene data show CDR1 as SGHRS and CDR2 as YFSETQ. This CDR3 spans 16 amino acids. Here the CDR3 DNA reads TGCGCCAGCAGCTTGGAGGCGGCCAGGGGATCAGATACGCAGTATTTT. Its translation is CASSLEAARGSDTQYF. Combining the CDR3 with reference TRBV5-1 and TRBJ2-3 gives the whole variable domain KAGVTQTPRYLIKTRGQQVTLSCSPISGHRSVSWYQQTPGQGLQFLFEYFSETQRNKGNFPGRFSGRQFSNSRSEMNVSTLELGDSALYLCASSLEAARGSDTQYFGPGTRLTVL.

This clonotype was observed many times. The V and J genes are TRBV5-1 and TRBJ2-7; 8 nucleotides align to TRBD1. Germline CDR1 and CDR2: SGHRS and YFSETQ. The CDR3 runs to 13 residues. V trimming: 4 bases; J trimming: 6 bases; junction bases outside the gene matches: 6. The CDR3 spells CASSGGQGLEQYF. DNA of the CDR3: TGCGCCAGCAGCGGAGGACAGGGTCTCGAGCAGTACTTC. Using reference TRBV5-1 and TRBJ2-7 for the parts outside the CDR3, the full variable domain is KAGVTQTPRYLIKTRGQQVTLSCSPISGHRSVSWYQQTPGQGLQFLFEYFSETQRNKGNFPGRFSGRQFSNSRSEMNVSTLELGDSALYLCASSGGQGLEQYFGPGTRLTVT.

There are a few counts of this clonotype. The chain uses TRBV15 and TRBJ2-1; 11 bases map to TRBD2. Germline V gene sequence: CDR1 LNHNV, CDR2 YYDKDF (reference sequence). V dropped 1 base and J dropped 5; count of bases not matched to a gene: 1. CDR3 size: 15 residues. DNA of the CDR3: TGTGCCACCAGCAGAGGACTAGCGGGAAACAATGAGCAGTTCTTC. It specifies CATSRGLAGNNEQFF.

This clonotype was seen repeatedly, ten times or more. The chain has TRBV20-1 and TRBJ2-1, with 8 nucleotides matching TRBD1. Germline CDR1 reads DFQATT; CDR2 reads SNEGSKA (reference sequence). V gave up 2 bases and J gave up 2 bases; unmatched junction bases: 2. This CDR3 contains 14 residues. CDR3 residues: CSARIQGAYNEQFF. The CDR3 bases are TGCAGTGCTAGAATACAGGGGGCCTACAATGAGCAGTTCTTC.

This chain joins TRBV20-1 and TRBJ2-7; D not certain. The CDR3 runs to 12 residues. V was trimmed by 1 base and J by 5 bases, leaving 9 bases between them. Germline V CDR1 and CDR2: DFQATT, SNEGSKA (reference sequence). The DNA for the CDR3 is TGCAGTGCTAGAGTGGGCCCACACGAGCAGTACTTC. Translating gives CSARVGPHEQYF.

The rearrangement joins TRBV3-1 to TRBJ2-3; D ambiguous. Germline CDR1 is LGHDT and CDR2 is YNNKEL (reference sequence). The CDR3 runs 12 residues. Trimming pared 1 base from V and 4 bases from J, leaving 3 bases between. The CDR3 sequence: CASSQGADTQYF. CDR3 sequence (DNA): TGTGCCAGCAGCCAAGGAGCAGATACGCAGTATTTT.

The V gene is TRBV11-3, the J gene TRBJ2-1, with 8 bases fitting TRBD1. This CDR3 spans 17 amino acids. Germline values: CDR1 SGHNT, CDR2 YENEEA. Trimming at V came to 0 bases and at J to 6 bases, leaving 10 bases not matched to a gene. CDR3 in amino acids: CASSLDLPGGEGNEQFF. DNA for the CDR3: TGTGCCAGCAGCTTAGATCTGCCAGGGGGCGAGGGCAATGAGCAGTTCTTC.

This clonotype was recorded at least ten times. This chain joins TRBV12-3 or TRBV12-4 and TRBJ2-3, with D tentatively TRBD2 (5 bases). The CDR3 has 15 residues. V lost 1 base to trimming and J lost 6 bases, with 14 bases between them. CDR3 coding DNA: TGTGCCAGCAGTTTAGAGGCTAGCAGGCGGGATACGCAGTATTTT. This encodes CASSLEASRRDTQYF.

The CDR3 here is CASSESYHRGTAYTIYF. CDR3 nucleotides: TGTGCCAGCAGTGAATCTTACCACAGGGGCACGGCGTACACCATATATTTT. This chain uses TRBV2 with TRBJ1-3, with 7 bases that match TRBD1. The V gene's germline CDR1 is SNHLY and CDR2 FYNNEI. This CDR3 contains 17 residues. The ends lost 2 bases at V and 8 bases at J; junction bases unmatched: 15.

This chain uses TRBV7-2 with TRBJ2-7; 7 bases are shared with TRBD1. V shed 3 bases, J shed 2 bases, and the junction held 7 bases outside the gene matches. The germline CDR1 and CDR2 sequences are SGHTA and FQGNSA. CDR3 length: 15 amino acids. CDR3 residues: CASSFDYRGTYEQYF. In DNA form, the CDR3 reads TGTGCCAGCAGCTTCGACTACAGGGGCACCTACGAGCAGTACTTC.